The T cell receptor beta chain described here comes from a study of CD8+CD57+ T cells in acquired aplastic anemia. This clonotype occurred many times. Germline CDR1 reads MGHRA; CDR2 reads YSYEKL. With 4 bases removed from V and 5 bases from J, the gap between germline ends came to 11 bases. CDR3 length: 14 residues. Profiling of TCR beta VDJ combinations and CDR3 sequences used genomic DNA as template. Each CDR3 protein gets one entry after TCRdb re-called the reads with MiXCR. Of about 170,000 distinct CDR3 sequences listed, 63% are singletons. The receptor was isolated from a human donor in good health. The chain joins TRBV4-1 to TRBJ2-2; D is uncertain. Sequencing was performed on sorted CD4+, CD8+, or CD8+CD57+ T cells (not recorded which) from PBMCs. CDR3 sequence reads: CASSLLLGTGELFF. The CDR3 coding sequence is TGCGCCAGCAGCCTGCTGCTCGGTACCGGGGAGCTGTTTTTT.